These 28 T cell receptor beta chains were sequenced from one sample in a study of blood T cell repertoires in COVID-19. Sequencing was performed with immunoSEQ multiplex PCR; in TCRdb, only in-frame clones are kept and a portion is missing. The table shows 200,000 to 300,000 clones, with roughly 83% occurring only once. The sequencing sample was made of peripheral blood. These receptor sequences come from a woman at least 80 years old with acute or convalescent COVID-19.

The genes are TRBV12-3 or TRBV12-4 and TRBJ2-1; 7 bases fit TRBD2. The CDR3 totals 13 residues. V shed 6 bases and J 10 bases; nucleotides not matched to a gene: 9. This chain's CDR3 is CASSLTSPIEQFF. As DNA, the CDR3 is TGTGCCAGCAGCCTGACTAGCCCTATCGAGCAGTTCTTC.

In DNA, the CDR3 is TGTGCCAGCAGCTTTCCGACTACAGATACGCAGTATTTT. Translation gives CASSFPTTDTQYF. J is TRBJ2-3 and V is TRBV5-6, with no clear D. V gave up 2 bases and J gave up 3 bases, with 7 bases separating them. Germline CDR1 reads SGHDT; CDR2 reads YYEEEE. The CDR3 spans 13 residues.

The genes are TRBV4-2 and TRBJ1-5, with 9 bases lining up with TRBD1. Trimming at V came to 5 bases and at J to 7 bases, leaving 15 bases not matched to a gene. Per the germline V gene, CDR1 is LGHNA and CDR2 is YNFKEQ. CDR3 length: 17 amino acids. The CDR3 loop is CASSVAGTGTGGQPQHF. The DNA for the CDR3 is TGTGCCAGCAGCGTCGCGGGGACAGGGACGGGTGGCCAGCCCCAGCATTTT.

This sequence joins TRBV19 and TRBJ1-5; 9 positions agree with TRBD1. V lost 4 bases to trimming and J lost 1 base; unmatched junction nucleotides: 8. The CDR3 runs 17 residues. CDR1 LNHDA and CDR2 SQIVND come from the germline V gene (reference sequence). The chain's CDR3 is CASSRTGAILSNQPQHF. CDR3 DNA: TGTGCCAGTAGTAGGACAGGGGCCATACTAAGCAATCAGCCCCAGCATTTT.

The chain links TRBV9 to TRBJ2-2, with D maybe TRBD1 (6 bases). Trimming pared 2 bases from V and 4 bases from J, leaving 12 bases between. The CDR3 has 15 amino acids. Germline CDR1 reads SGDLS; CDR2 reads YYNGEE. The CDR3, as DNA: TGTGCCAGCAGCGTCGGGACATACGGCACCGGGGAGCTGTTTTTT. It is translated as CASSVGTYGTGELFF.

The chain links TRBV4-1 to TRBJ1-2; the D gene is possibly TRBD1 (6 bases). V was clipped by 2 bases and J by 6 bases, with 13 bases between them. CDR3 length equals 14 residues. Germline-derived CDR1 and CDR2 are MGHRA and YSYEKL. CDR3 DNA sequence: TGCGCCAGCAGCCAACGGGTAGGGGGGGATGGCTACACCTTC. Encoded protein: CASSQRVGGDGYTF.

This clone was picked up a small number of times. The chain joins TRBV3-1 (or the pseudogene TRBV3-2) to TRBJ2-3; weak D call: TRBD1 (5 bases). The CDR3 contains 16 residues. The germline V and J ends were trimmed by 0 bases and 0 bases, with 10 bases remaining between them. Germline V gene lookup returns CDR1 LGHDT and CDR2 YNNKEL (reference sequence). CDR3 region: CASSQDWGVSTDTQYF. CDR3 nucleotides: TGTGCCAGCAGCCAAGATTGGGGCGTTAGCACAGATACGCAGTATTTT.

In this sample, this clone turned up a few times. The chain is built from TRBV4-1 and TRBJ1-2, with D unresolved. V lost 0 bases to trimming and J lost 1 base, with 21 bases between them. CDR1 and CDR2 from the germline V gene are MGHRA and YSYEKL. This CDR3 has 19 residues. In DNA, the CDR3 is TGCGCCAGCAGCCAAGATACTCGAGGCGTAGTAGCGTTTAACTATGGCTACACCTTC. Translating gives CASSQDTRGVVAFNYGYTF.

This clone has a single count. This chain connects TRBV19 to TRBJ2-7, with D possibly being TRBD1 (6 bases). The CDR3 covers 15 residues. V dropped 5 bases and J dropped 5 bases, with 19 bases sitting between them. Looked up from germline, CDR1 is LNHDA and CDR2 is SQIVND (reference sequence). CDR3 in amino acids: CASSRTGTIINEQYF. The CDR3 DNA reads as TGTGCCAGTAGTCGAACCGGGACAATTATCAACGAGCAGTACTTC.

The gene calls are TRBV27 and TRBJ1-6; D uncertain. CDR3 length: 16 residues. V lost 2 bases and J lost 10, with 18 bases in between. From germline, CDR1 is MNHEY and CDR2 SMNVEV (reference sequence). The DNA of the CDR3 is TGTGCCAGCAGTTTAGGGTTCGGGTCCCCCAAATCACCCCTCCACTTT. Translation gives CASSLGFGSPKSPLHF.

On this clone itself: The germline gene is not matched at one end of the junction; a read error may be the cause. The chain joins TRBV7-7 to TRBJ2-7; TRBD1 agrees at 10 bases. The CDR3 contains 15 residues. The germline V gene has CDR1 SSHAT and CDR2 FNYEAQ (reference sequence). This CDR3 is CASSQGQGLSYEQYF. CDR3 coding DNA: TGTGCTAGCAGCCAGGGACAGGGGCTCTCCTACGAGCAGTACTTC.

CDR3 sequence reads: CASSPQYSTLNEKLFF. The CDR3 DNA sequence: TGTGCCAGCTCACCGCAATACAGTACTCTAAATGAAAAACTGTTTTTT. The chain couples TRBV18 to TRBJ1-4; D unclear. The CDR3 sequence is 16 residues long. V was clipped by 3 bases and J by 5 bases, with 16 bases between them. Germline V gene lookup returns CDR1 KGHSH and CDR2 LQKENI.

The V gene is TRBV5-6, the J gene TRBJ2-1; tentative D call: TRBD2 (8 bases). Germline values: CDR1 SGHDT, CDR2 YYEEEE. Between the trimmed V and J ends, which lost 4 bases and 0 bases, there was a span of 20 bases. The CDR3 extends over 18 amino acids. CDR3 sequence (DNA): TGTGCCAGCAGCCCGAGGGGGCTAGCGGGTTTCTCCTACAATGAGCAGTTCTTC. Its translation is CASSPRGLAGFSYNEQFF.

This chain links TRBV24-1 with TRBJ2-5, with 7 bases identical to TRBD1. CDR3 length equals 13 residues. Germline V gene lookup returns CDR1 KGHDR and CDR2 SFDVKD. V trimming: 8 bases; J trimming: 2 bases; junction bases outside the gene matches: 4. The chain's CDR3 is CATKGTAQETQYF. DNA of the CDR3: TGTGCCACCAAAGGGACAGCTCAAGAGACCCAGTACTTC.

V is TRBV11-1 and J is TRBJ1-6; 7 bases agree with TRBD1. CDR1 is SGHAT, CDR2 FQDESV, per germline (reference sequence). V shed 4 bases and J 4 bases; nucleotides not matched to a gene: 4. The CDR3 spans 15 residues. The CDR3 loop reads CASSSPGQYNSPLHF. The CDR3, as DNA: TGTGCCAGCAGCTCGCCGGGACAGTATAATTCACCCCTCCACTTT.

The rearrangement joins TRBV27 to TRBJ2-7, with 10 bases matching TRBD2. After removal of 0 bases from V and 3 bases from J, the junction contained 11 bases not matched to a gene. Germline CDR1 reads MNHEY; CDR2 reads SMNVEV (reference sequence). The CDR3 is made up of 18 amino acids. DNA for the CDR3: TGTGCCAGCAGTTTATCTTTTAGCGGGGGGCCCCTACGCTACGAGCAGTACTTC. It is translated as CASSLSFSGGPLRYEQYF.

This clone was found once. This chain connects TRBV6-5 to TRBJ2-3; weak D call: TRBD1 (5 bases). CDR1 is MNHEY, CDR2 SVGAGI, per germline. This CDR3 contains 15 residues. Trimming removed 6 bases at V and 0 bases at J, with 13 bases between. The CDR3 reads CASSRRVTSTDTQYF. The CDR3 DNA follows: TGTGCCAGCAGCCGCAGGGTTACAAGCACAGATACGCAGTATTTT.

The rearrangement links TRBV4-2 to TRBJ1-3, with D maybe TRBD1 (6 bases). The CDR3 length is 16 residues. V was clipped by 3 bases and J by 4 bases, with 16 bases between them. Germline lookup yields CDR1 LGHNA and CDR2 YNFKEQ. The CDR3 region has the DNA TGTGCCAGCAGCCACCCACAGGGTCTAGGAGGAAACACCATATATTTT. Translation: CASSHPQGLGGNTIYF.

The chain employs TRBV5-1 and TRBJ2-3; TRBD1 is a possible D gene (6 bases). V lost 4 bases, J lost 4 bases, and 22 bases lay in between. Germline assignment: CDR1 SGHRS and CDR2 YFSETQ. This CDR3 has 17 residues. The CDR3 sequence is CASSPTPGPGGPDTQYF. DNA of the CDR3: TGCGCCAGCAGCCCGACCCCTGGGCCTGGGGGCCCAGATACGCAGTATTTT. The full variable domain, with the rest looked up from reference TRBV5-1 and TRBJ2-3, is KAGVTQTPRYLIKTRGQQVTLSCSPISGHRSVSWYQQTPGQGLQFLFEYFSETQRNKGNFPGRFSGRQFSNSRSEMNVSTLELGDSALYLCASSPTPGPGGPDTQYFGPGTRLTVL.

V is TRBV6-1 and J is TRBJ2-5, with 9 bases fitting TRBD1. The CDR3 has 18 amino acids. Trimming took 1 base from V and 5 from J; bases not matched to a gene: 14. The germline gives CDR1 MNHNS, CDR2 SASEGT. The CDR3 here is CASSEDPSFDRGSETQYF. DNA for the CDR3: TGTGCCAGCAGTGAAGATCCTAGTTTCGACAGGGGGTCGGAGACCCAGTACTTC.

This clone appeared once. The V and J genes are TRBV19 and TRBJ2-7; possibly TRBD1 for D (6 bases). CDR3 length: 14 amino acids. Trimming took off 4 bases at V and 5 bases at J, with 15 bases between the two ends. CDR1 LNHDA and CDR2 SQIVND come from the germline V gene (reference sequence). The CDR3 DNA is TGTGCCAGTAGTAAAACCGGGACATCCGACGAGCAGTACTTC. Protein: CASSKTGTSDEQYF.

The chain uses TRBV27 and TRBJ1-6; D ambiguous. CDR1 and CDR2 from the germline V gene are MNHEY and SMNVEV (reference sequence). The CDR3 is 16 amino acids. Trimming took off 5 bases at V and 2 bases at J, with 13 bases between the two ends. CDR3 residues: CASSPRPGAYNSPLHF. The CDR3 nucleotides read TGTGCCAGCAGTCCCCGGCCTGGAGCCTATAATTCACCCCTCCACTTT.

The chain couples TRBV5-1 to TRBJ2-5; unclear D gene. This CDR3 spans 12 amino acids. Germline values: CDR1 SGHRS, CDR2 YFSETQ. Trimming removed 3 bases at V and 1 base at J, with 4 bases between. As DNA, the CDR3 is TGCGCCAGCAGCTCCTCCCAAGAGACCCAGTACTTC. Its protein product is CASSSSQETQYF.

DNA for the CDR3: TGTGCCAGCAGCCCCATTAATCAGCCCCAGCATTTT. Amino acids: CASSPINQPQHF. V is TRBV5-4 and J is TRBJ1-5; no definite D call. Trimming shortened V by 4 bases and J by 4 bases, and 6 bases separated the two germline ends. This CDR3 spans 12 amino acids. CDR1 is SGHNT and CDR2 is YYREEE in the germline V gene (reference sequence).

The chain is built from TRBV5-8 and TRBJ1-6; tentatively, D is TRBD1 (6 bases). This CDR3 is 16 amino acids long. Per the germline V gene, CDR1 is SGHTS and CDR2 is YDEGEE. Trimming took off 4 bases at V and 8 bases at J, with 19 bases between the two ends. CDR3 DNA: TGTGCCAGCAGCGTATCGGGGGGGGCGATTTATTCACCCCTCCACTTT. It codes for CASSVSGGAIYSPLHF.

This chain uses TRBV6-5 with TRBJ2-7; 9 nucleotides agree with TRBD1. The trim removed 7 bases at V and 3 bases at J, leaving 10 bases unmatched. The CDR3 spans 15 residues. Germline CDR1 MNHEY, CDR2 SVGAGI. In DNA form, the CDR3 reads TGTGCCAGCATCCTGGGGGGGACAGGGAACTACGAGCAGTACTTC. As protein: CASILGGTGNYEQYF.

This chain links TRBV6-5 with TRBJ1-5, with TRBD1 as a possible D gene (5 bases). The CDR3 runs 14 residues. Germline V lookup: CDR1 MNHEY, CDR2 SVGAGI. Trimming took off 8 bases at V and 1 base at J, with 12 bases between the two ends. Here the CDR3 DNA reads TGTGCCAGCGGGGGGGAAACCAGCAATCAGCCCCAGCATTTT. The encoded protein is CASGGETSNQPQHF.

A single count supports this clone. The chain employs TRBV7-3 and TRBJ2-2; 7 nucleotides align to TRBD2. This CDR3 comprises 14 residues. Germline loops: CDR1 SGHTA, CDR2 FQGTGA. Trimming cost V 4 bases and J 3 bases; bases outside gene matches: 2. CDR3 loop: CASSSSGYTGELFF. For the CDR3, the DNA is TGTGCCAGCAGCTCTAGCGGTTACACCGGGGAGCTGTTTTTT.